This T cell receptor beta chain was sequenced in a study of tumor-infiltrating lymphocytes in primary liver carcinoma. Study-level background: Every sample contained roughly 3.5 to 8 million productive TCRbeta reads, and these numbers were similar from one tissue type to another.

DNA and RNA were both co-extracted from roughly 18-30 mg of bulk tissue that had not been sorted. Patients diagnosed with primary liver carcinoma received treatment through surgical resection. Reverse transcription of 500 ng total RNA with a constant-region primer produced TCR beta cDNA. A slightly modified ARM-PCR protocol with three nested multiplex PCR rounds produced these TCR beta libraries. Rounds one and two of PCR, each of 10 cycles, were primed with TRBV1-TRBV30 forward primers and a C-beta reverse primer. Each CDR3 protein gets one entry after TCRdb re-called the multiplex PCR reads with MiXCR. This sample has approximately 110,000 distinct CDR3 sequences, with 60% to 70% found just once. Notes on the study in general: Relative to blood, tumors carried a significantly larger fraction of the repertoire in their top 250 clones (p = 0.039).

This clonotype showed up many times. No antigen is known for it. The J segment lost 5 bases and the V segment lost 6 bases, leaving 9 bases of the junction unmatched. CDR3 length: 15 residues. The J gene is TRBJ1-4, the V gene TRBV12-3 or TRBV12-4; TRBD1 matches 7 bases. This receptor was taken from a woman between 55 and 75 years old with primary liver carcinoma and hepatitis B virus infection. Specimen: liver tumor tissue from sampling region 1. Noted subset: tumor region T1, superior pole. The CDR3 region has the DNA TGTGCCAGCAGGCAACAGGGGCCCGGAAATGAAAAACTGTTTTTT. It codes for CASRQQGPGNEKLFF.